This TCR beta chain stems from a study of lymphopenia after photon versus proton radiotherapy. Libraries were prepared by immunoSEQ multiplex PCR; TCRdb keeps only in-frame clonotypes and omits some of them. The data show 25,000 to 30,000 clones, with 81% seen just once and roughly a third held by the top ten. The clonotype was recovered from a man between 45 and 60 years old with gastric cancer. The sequencing here drew on peripheral blood, taken from a patient treated with photon-based radiotherapy.

The CDR3 reads CASSLVGQSSYEQYF. The CDR3 coding sequence is TGTGCCAGCAGCTTAGTGGGTCAGAGCTCCTACGAGCAGTACTTC. The chain carries TRBV7-6 and TRBJ2-7; no firm D call. This CDR3 comprises 15 residues. Germline CDR1 SGHVS, CDR2 FNYEAQ. Trimming shortened V by 1 base and J by 0 bases, and 10 bases separated the two germline ends.